This T cell receptor (beta chain) was identified in a study of post-analysis software for immune sequencing data. Study as a whole: Patients with relapsing-remitting, secondary progressive and progressive-relapsing multiple sclerosis courses were all represented. Points from the study as a whole: Significantly decreased normalized Chao1 diversity was recorded for multiple sclerosis patients relative to controls. Batch-mates among the samples co-clustered strongly by F measure. There were roughly 5 TRBV segments more frequent in patients than controls, and TRBV5-6, TRBV5-1 and TRBV20-1 were among them.

cDNA libraries for TCR beta contained unique molecular identifiers. Input amounts of roughly 1 to 10 million T cells were used. These gave approximately 500,000 cDNA molecules, so each molecule approximated one T cell. TCRdb re-called the PCR reads with MiXCR, one entry per CDR3 protein. The data hold about 500,000 distinct CDR3 sequences, with roughly 46% observed a single time. About this clonotype: Its specificity is not known.

Looked up from germline, CDR1 is MGHRA and CDR2 is YSYEKL. The trim removed 2 bases at V and 1 base at J, leaving 7 bases unmatched. This CDR3 spans 17 amino acids. V is TRBV4-1 and J is TRBJ2-1; 8 bases match TRBD2. The clonotype originates from a girl aged 5-17 years with multiple sclerosis. The sequenced sample was blood. The CDR3 sequence: CASSQPLLAVSYNEQFF. In nucleotides, the CDR3 is TGCGCCAGCAGCCAACCCCTACTAGCGGTTTCCTACAATGAGCAGTTCTTC.